A selection of T cell receptor beta chains follows, all from one sample in a study of T cell responses to AZD1222 COVID-19 vaccine. Generated by immunoSEQ multiplex PCR, the TCRdb table keeps only in-frame clones and is missing some. The table has over 150,000 clones, around 90% seen once. The specimen was peripheral blood, collected on day 0 of AZD1222 vaccination. Every receptor here comes from an adult in good health. Both conserved end residues are part of each CDR3. The D gene is left open where the match is weak. Not all rows give a size; the values are once, few, many and, for expanded clones, a class.

clone_size: .; v_call: TRBV6-5; d_call: .; j_call: TRBJ2-1; cdr3_aa: CASSYSRHSYNEQFF; cdr3_nt: TGTGCCAGCAGTTACTCCCGCCACTCCTACAATGAGCAGTTCTTC
clone_size: .; v_call: TRBV19; d_call: .; j_call: TRBJ1-1; cdr3_aa: CASSMGGGIVSEAFF; cdr3_nt: TGTGCCAGTAGTATGGGAGGGGGAATCGTCTCTGAAGCTTTCTTT
clone_size: .; v_call: TRBV5-1; d_call: TRBD1; j_call: TRBJ2-7; cdr3_aa: CASSLTAGTATYEQYF; cdr3_nt: TGCGCCAGCAGCTTGACAGCCGGGACAGCGACCTACGAGCAGTACTTC
clone_size: .; v_call: TRBV5-4; d_call: .; j_call: TRBJ2-3; cdr3_aa: CASSLHGGPGDTQYF; cdr3_nt: TGTGCCAGCAGCTTGCATGGGGGGCCGGGAGATACGCAGTATTTT
clone_size: .; v_call: TRBV2; d_call: TRBD2; j_call: TRBJ2-1; cdr3_aa: CASSERTSGGSNEQFF; cdr3_nt: TGTGCCAGCAGTGAAAGGACTAGCGGGGGTTCCAATGAGCAGTTCTTC
clone_size: .; v_call: TRBV2; d_call: .; j_call: TRBJ1-2; cdr3_aa: CASAIPRGPNYGYTF; cdr3_nt: TGTGCCAGCGCAATTCCCCGGGGGCCTAACTATGGCTACACCTTC
clone_size: once; v_call: TRBV30; d_call: .; j_call: TRBJ1-2; cdr3_aa: CAGSPEAGRYPNYGYTF; cdr3_nt: TGTGCCGGAAGCCCCGAGGCAGGGAGATATCCTAACTATGGCTACACCTTC
clone_size: .; v_call: TRBV7-2; d_call: .; j_call: TRBJ1-2; cdr3_aa: CASSLEGMITNYGYTF; cdr3_nt: TGTGCCAGCAGCTTAGAGGGCATGATTACTAACTATGGCTACACCTTC
clone_size: .; v_call: TRBV6-5; d_call: .; j_call: TRBJ2-5; cdr3_aa: CASSYGGQETQYF; cdr3_nt: TGTGCCAGCAGTTATGGGGGACAAGAGACCCAGTACTTC
clone_size: .; v_call: TRBV7-9; d_call: .; j_call: TRBJ1-1; cdr3_aa: CASSEQGGVNTEAFF; cdr3_nt: TGTGCCAGCAGCGAACAGGGAGGGGTGAACACTGAAGCTTTCTTT
clone_size: .; v_call: TRBV6-4; d_call: .; j_call: TRBJ1-2; cdr3_aa: CASRTRGVNYGYTF; cdr3_nt: TGTGCCAGCAGAACTCGGGGGGTCAACTATGGCTACACCTTC
clone_size: .; v_call: TRBV5-6; d_call: .; j_call: TRBJ1-3; cdr3_aa: CASSLEGRNTIYF; cdr3_nt: TGTGCCAGCAGCTTAGAGGGGAGAAACACCATATATTTT
clone_size: .; v_call: TRBV20-1; d_call: .; j_call: TRBJ2-5; cdr3_aa: CSARTVETQYF; cdr3_nt: TGCAGTGCTCGGACAGTAGAGACCCAGTACTTC
clone_size: .; v_call: TRBV6-6; d_call: TRBD1; j_call: TRBJ1-2; cdr3_aa: CASSYPGTDYGYTF; cdr3_nt: TGTGCCAGCAGTTATCCCGGGACAGACTATGGCTACACCTTC
clone_size: .; v_call: TRBV7-9; d_call: .; j_call: TRBJ1-4; cdr3_aa: CASSMGLEEKLFF; cdr3_nt: TGTGCCAGCAGCATGGGACTAGAGGAAAAACTGTTTTTT
clone_size: .; v_call: TRBV10-3; d_call: .; j_call: TRBJ2-7; cdr3_aa: CAISTGESSYEQYF; cdr3_nt: TGTGCCATCAGTACGGGAGAATCCTCCTACGAGCAGTACTTC
clone_size: few; v_call: TRBV10-3; d_call: .; j_call: TRBJ1-1; cdr3_aa: CAIASGKNTEAFF; cdr3_nt: TGTGCCATCGCGAGTGGGAAAAACACTGAAGCTTTCTTT
clone_size: .; v_call: TRBV4-3; d_call: TRBD2; j_call: TRBJ2-2; cdr3_aa: CASSRLAGDTGELFF; cdr3_nt: TGCGCCAGCAGCAGACTAGCGGGGGACACCGGGGAGCTGTTTTTT
clone_size: .; v_call: TRBV10-3; d_call: .; j_call: TRBJ1-3; cdr3_aa: CAISGTASGNTIYF; cdr3_nt: TGTGCCATCAGTGGGACTGCCTCTGGAAACACCATATATTTT
clone_size: .; v_call: TRBV7-2; d_call: .; j_call: TRBJ1-2; cdr3_aa: CASSLGQRVMAGYTF; cdr3_nt: TGTGCCAGCAGCTTAGGGCAAAGGGTGATGGCTGGCTACACCTTC
clone_size: .; v_call: TRBV29-1; d_call: TRBD1; j_call: TRBJ1-1; cdr3_aa: CSVEPTGSEAFF; cdr3_nt: TGCAGCGTTGAACCGACAGGGAGTGAAGCTTTCTTT
clone_size: .; v_call: TRBV6-1; d_call: .; j_call: TRBJ1-2; cdr3_aa: CASSERMDYGYTF; cdr3_nt: TGTGCCAGCAGTGAGAGAATGGACTATGGCTACACCTTC
clone_size: .; v_call: TRBV2; d_call: .; j_call: TRBJ1-2; cdr3_aa: CASRWDSYGYTF; cdr3_nt: TGTGCCAGCAGGTGGGATAGCTATGGCTACACCTTC
clone_size: .; v_call: TRBV18; d_call: .; j_call: TRBJ1-1; cdr3_aa: CASSPSYSNTEAFF; cdr3_nt: TGTGCCAGCTCACCATCCTACAGCAACACTGAAGCTTTCTTT
clone_size: .; v_call: TRBV19; d_call: .; j_call: TRBJ2-2; cdr3_aa: CASRFVGELFF; cdr3_nt: TGTGCCAGTAGGTTTGTAGGGGAGCTGTTTTTT
clone_size: .; v_call: TRBV9; d_call: TRBD1; j_call: TRBJ2-1; cdr3_aa: CASSTGQGTYNEQFF; cdr3_nt: TGTGCCAGCAGCACCGGACAGGGAACCTACAATGAGCAGTTCTTC
clone_size: .; v_call: TRBV7-3; d_call: .; j_call: TRBJ2-5; cdr3_aa: CASSLTGVETQYF; cdr3_nt: TGTGCCAGCAGCTTAACAGGGGTCGAGACCCAGTACTTC
clone_size: .; v_call: TRBV7-2; d_call: .; j_call: TRBJ2-3; cdr3_aa: CASSFWRKTSTDTQYF; cdr3_nt: TGTGCCAGCAGCTTTTGGAGAAAAACTAGCACAGATACGCAGTATTTT
clone_size: .; v_call: TRBV28; d_call: TRBD1; j_call: TRBJ1-5; cdr3_aa: CASSLQGVRRGWSNQPQHF; cdr3_nt: TGTGCCAGCAGTTTACAGGGGGTTAGGAGGGGTTGGAGCAATCAGCCCCAGCATTTT
clone_size: once; v_call: TRBV5-4; d_call: .; j_call: TRBJ1-1; cdr3_aa: CASSLMPGGPVGGNTEAFF; cdr3_nt: TGTGCCAGCAGCTTGATGCCCGGGGGCCCCGTGGGTGGGAACACTGAAGCTTTCTTT
clone_size: .; v_call: TRBV5-1; d_call: .; j_call: TRBJ2-3; cdr3_aa: CASTVGTGGSTDTQYF; cdr3_nt: TGCGCCAGCACCGTGGGGACGGGTGGGAGCACAGATACGCAGTATTTT
clone_size: once; v_call: TRBV28; d_call: TRBD1; j_call: TRBJ1-5; cdr3_aa: CASSLAGGYQPQHF; cdr3_nt: TGTGCCAGCAGTTTAGCAGGGGGCTATCAGCCCCAGCATTTT
clone_size: .; v_call: TRBV19; d_call: TRBD1; j_call: TRBJ1-4; cdr3_aa: CASSPGTANEKLFF; cdr3_nt: TGTGCCAGTAGCCCCGGGACAGCTAATGAAAAACTGTTTTTT
clone_size: .; v_call: TRBV3-1/TRBV3-2; d_call: .; j_call: TRBJ2-7; cdr3_aa: CASSQDMGRESPYEQYF; cdr3_nt: TGTGCCAGCAGCCAAGATATGGGCAGGGAGTCCCCCTACGAGCAGTACTTC
clone_size: .; v_call: TRBV18; d_call: .; j_call: TRBJ2-6; cdr3_aa: CASARVRDSGANVLTF; cdr3_nt: TGTGCCAGTGCAAGAGTGAGGGACTCTGGGGCCAACGTCCTGACTTTC
clone_size: once; v_call: TRBV27; d_call: TRBD1; j_call: TRBJ2-7; cdr3_aa: CASKLSGGYEQYF; cdr3_nt: TGTGCCAGCAAATTATCAGGGGGCTACGAGCAGTACTTC
clone_size: .; v_call: TRBV6-5; d_call: .; j_call: TRBJ2-7; cdr3_aa: CASSWDRNIYEQYF; cdr3_nt: TGTGCCAGCAGTTGGGACCGAAACATCTACGAGCAGTACTTC
clone_size: .; v_call: TRBV3-1/TRBV3-2; d_call: .; j_call: TRBJ1-1; cdr3_aa: CASSQSTLMNTEAFF; cdr3_nt: TGTGCCAGCAGCCAGTCGACATTAATGAACACTGAAGCTTTCTTT
clone_size: .; v_call: TRBV5-8; d_call: .; j_call: TRBJ1-1; cdr3_aa: CASSSVAVTEAFF; cdr3_nt: TGTGCCAGCAGCTCGGTCGCGGTCACTGAAGCTTTCTTT
clone_size: once; v_call: TRBV11-3; d_call: .; j_call: TRBJ2-5; cdr3_aa: CASSGGAEGETQYF; cdr3_nt: TGTGCCAGCAGCGGTGGGGCTGAAGGGGAGACCCAGTACTTC
clone_size: .; v_call: TRBV4-3; d_call: .; j_call: TRBJ2-7; cdr3_aa: CASSRDYSHEQYF; cdr3_nt: TGCGCCAGCAGCCGAGACTACTCGCACGAGCAGTACTTC
clone_size: once; v_call: TRBV2; d_call: .; j_call: TRBJ1-2; cdr3_aa: CASRAMQGGGYTF; cdr3_nt: TGTGCCAGCAGGGCTATGCAGGGTGGTGGCTACACCTTC
clone_size: .; v_call: TRBV4-1; d_call: .; j_call: TRBJ1-1; cdr3_aa: CASSPDRANTEAFF; cdr3_nt: TGCGCCAGCAGCCCCGATAGGGCAAACACTGAAGCTTTCTTT
clone_size: once; v_call: TRBV4-3; d_call: TRBD1; j_call: TRBJ1-1; cdr3_aa: CASSQDRGGGEAFF; cdr3_nt: TGCGCCAGCAGCCAAGATCGAGGGGGCGGTGAAGCTTTCTTT
clone_size: .; v_call: TRBV2; d_call: .; j_call: TRBJ2-6; cdr3_aa: CASSEGRVGANVLTF; cdr3_nt: TGTGCCAGCAGTGAAGGAAGGGTTGGGGCCAACGTCCTGACTTTC
clone_size: few; v_call: TRBV19; d_call: TRBD1; j_call: TRBJ1-1; cdr3_aa: CASYPRTGWTEAFF; cdr3_nt: TGTGCCAGCTACCCCCGGACAGGGTGGACTGAAGCTTTCTTT
clone_size: .; v_call: TRBV2; d_call: .; j_call: TRBJ1-5; cdr3_aa: CASSDVGAPADQPQHF; cdr3_nt: TGTGCCAGCAGTGATGTGGGGGCTCCGGCGGATCAGCCCCAGCATTTT
clone_size: .; v_call: TRBV6-5; d_call: .; j_call: TRBJ2-3; cdr3_aa: CASSYPGTDTQYF; cdr3_nt: TGTGCCAGCAGTTACCCGGGCACAGATACGCAGTATTTT
clone_size: few; v_call: TRBV19; d_call: TRBD1; j_call: TRBJ1-5; cdr3_aa: CASRSQQGRGQPQHF; cdr3_nt: TGTGCCAGTAGAAGTCAACAGGGGAGGGGCCAGCCCCAGCATTTT
clone_size: .; v_call: TRBV6-2/TRBV6-3; d_call: .; j_call: TRBJ2-2; cdr3_aa: CASSYGGGNTGELFF; cdr3_nt: TGTGCCAGCAGTTATGGGGGGGGCAACACCGGGGAGCTGTTTTTT
clone_size: .; v_call: TRBV28; d_call: .; j_call: TRBJ1-6; cdr3_aa: CASKESSYNSPLHF; cdr3_nt: TGTGCCAGCAAGGAGAGCTCCTATAATTCACCCCTCCACTTT
clone_size: .; v_call: TRBV4-3; d_call: .; j_call: TRBJ1-3; cdr3_aa: CASSQDWGSGNTIYF; cdr3_nt: TGCGCCAGCAGCCAAGATTGGGGCTCTGGAAACACCATATATTTT
clone_size: few; v_call: TRBV5-5; d_call: TRBD2; j_call: TRBJ2-2; cdr3_aa: CASSLVLAGTGELFF; cdr3_nt: TGTGCCAGCAGCTTGGTGCTAGCGGGCACCGGGGAGCTGTTTTTT
clone_size: .; v_call: TRBV6-1; d_call: .; j_call: TRBJ2-2; cdr3_aa: CASSELGGIGTGELFF; cdr3_nt: TGTGCCAGCAGTGAACTAGGGGGTATTGGAACCGGGGAGCTGTTTTTT
clone_size: .; v_call: TRBV7-8; d_call: .; j_call: TRBJ2-5; cdr3_aa: CASSLAYGVRETQYF; cdr3_nt: TGTGCCAGCAGCTTAGCGTACGGGGTCCGGGAGACCCAGTACTTC